A selection of T cell receptor beta chains follows, all from one sample in a study of shared clonotypes between healthy human individuals. The data were produced by immunoSEQ multiplex PCR, yet TCRdb's version contains in-frame clones alone and is incomplete. The sample lists about 980,000 clones; about 80% were seen once. Material: memory CD4+ T cells sorted from blood. The receptors derive from a man between 18 and 35 years old in good health. Each CDR3 is given with its conserved first and last residue. Rows give clone size only sometimes, using once, few, many, or a class for an expanded clone.

size	V	CDR3
NA	TRBV6-5	CASSRSLGNEQFF
NA	TRBV19	CASSIGRLGGYEQYF
NA	TRBV11-1	CASSLGRGGRQETQYF
NA	TRBV2	CASSLRDNFSEQYF
NA	TRBV2	CASTLTGVREQYF
many	TRBV4-2	CASSQKTNGDGNTIYF
many	TRBV5-1	CASFPAGGISTDTQYF
NA	TRBV27	CASRLTGVGTQYF
NA	TRBV6-6	CASSYSGQGEQPQHF
NA	TRBV2	CASSDDTYNEQFF
NA	TRBV5-1	CASSPQGGWTEAFF
NA	TRBV14	CASSPSGRGVGSYEQYF
NA	TRBV28	CASRGTGTGNTIYF
NA	TRBV7-7	CASSLPTSGATQYF
NA	TRBV19	CASSIALRTEAFF
NA	TRBV6-5	CASSYWGSAEAFF
NA	TRBV28	CASSAGGRDNSPLHF
NA	TRBV6-5	CASRRDSKRNQPQHF
NA	TRBV2	CASRRTLGSLDYNEQFF
many	TRBV7-3	CASLWGGTTYNEQFF